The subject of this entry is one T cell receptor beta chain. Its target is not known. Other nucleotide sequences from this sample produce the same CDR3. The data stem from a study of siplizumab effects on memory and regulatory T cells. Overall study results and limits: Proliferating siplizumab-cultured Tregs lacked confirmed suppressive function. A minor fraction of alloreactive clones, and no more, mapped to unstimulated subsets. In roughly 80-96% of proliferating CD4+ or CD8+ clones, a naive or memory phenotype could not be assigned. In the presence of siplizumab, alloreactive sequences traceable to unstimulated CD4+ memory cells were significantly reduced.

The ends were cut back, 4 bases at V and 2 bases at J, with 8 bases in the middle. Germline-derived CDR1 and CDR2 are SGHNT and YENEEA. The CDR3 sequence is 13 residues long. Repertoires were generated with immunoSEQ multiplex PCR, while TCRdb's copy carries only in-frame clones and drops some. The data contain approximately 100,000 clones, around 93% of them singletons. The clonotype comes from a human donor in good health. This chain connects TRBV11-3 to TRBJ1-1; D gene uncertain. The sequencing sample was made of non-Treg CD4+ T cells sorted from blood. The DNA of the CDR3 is TGTGCCAGCAGCTCCACAGCTAACACTGAAGCTTTCTTT. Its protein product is CASSSTANTEAFF.